This T cell receptor beta chain was recorded in a study of early T cells in non-severe SARS-CoV-2 infection. TCRdb analysed the 5' RACE reads with MiXCR anew, one entry per CDR3 protein. This sample yields approximately 42,000 distinct CDR3 sequences, of which around 6% are seen a single time; roughly 12% belongs to the top ten. This clonotype was observed many times. The sequencing input was whole blood. The TCR comes from an adult who was a healthcare worker with PCR-confirmed SARS-CoV-2 infection or an uninfected control (not recorded which).

The chain's CDR3 is CAISERGSYEQYF. CDR3 sequence (DNA): TGTGCCATCAGTGAGAGAGGGTCCTACGAGCAGTACTTC. V gene TRBV10-3 combines with J gene TRBJ2-7, with a weak D call TRBD2 (5 bases). Trimming stripped 2 bases from V and 1 base from J, with 6 bases between. CDR1 is ENHRY, CDR2 SYGVKD, per germline. The CDR3 extends over 13 amino acids.